This TCR beta chain was sequenced for a study of beta chain features in type 1 diabetes. The overall study: When patients were set against healthy donors, age, gender and cell yields were similar.

This clone appeared a few times. Its cognate antigen is unknown. Central memory, naive, regulatory and stem cell-like memory CD4+ cells were sorted by CD45RO/CCR7/CD25/CD127/CD95/CD27. TCRB transcripts that were expressed got sequenced, as all of the isolated RNA had been reverse transcribed. Clones were sequenced by immunoSEQ multiplex PCR, and TCRdb holds only the in-frame ones, with some missing. This sample yields 110,000 to 150,000 clones, of which roughly a tenth are seen a single time; 0.6% to 0.8% belongs to the top ten. CDR1 is SGHNT, CDR2 YYREEE, per germline (reference sequence). This CDR3 comprises 14 residues. The trim removed 0 bases at V and 7 bases at J, leaving 7 bases unmatched. General study findings and limits: TCRB rearrangement may or may not be influenced by HLA type; here this remained unresolved.

V is TRBV5-4 and J is TRBJ2-7; TRBD1 matches 7 bases. This TCR was sampled from a young man in good health. The source material was central memory CD4+ T cells from blood. CDR3 in DNA: TGTGCCAGCAGCTTGGGCGGACAGGAAAGGGAGCAGTACTTC. This translates into CASSLGGQEREQYF.